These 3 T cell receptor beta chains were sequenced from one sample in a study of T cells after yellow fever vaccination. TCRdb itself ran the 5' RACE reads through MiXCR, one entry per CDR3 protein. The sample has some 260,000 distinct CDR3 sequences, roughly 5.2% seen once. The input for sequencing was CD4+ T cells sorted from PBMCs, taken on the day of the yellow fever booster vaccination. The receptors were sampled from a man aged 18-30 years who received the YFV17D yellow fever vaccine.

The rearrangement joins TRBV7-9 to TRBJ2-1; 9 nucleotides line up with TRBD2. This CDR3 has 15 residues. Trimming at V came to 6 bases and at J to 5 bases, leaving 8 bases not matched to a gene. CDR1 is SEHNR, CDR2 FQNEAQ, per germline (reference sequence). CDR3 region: CASRPGLATHNEQFF. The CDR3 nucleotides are TGTGCCAGCAGACCGGGACTAGCCACCCACAATGAGCAGTTCTTC.

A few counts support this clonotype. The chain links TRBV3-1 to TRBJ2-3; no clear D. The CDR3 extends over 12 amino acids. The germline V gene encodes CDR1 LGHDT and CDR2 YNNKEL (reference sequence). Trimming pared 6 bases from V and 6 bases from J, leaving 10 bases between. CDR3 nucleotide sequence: TGTGCCAGCAGTCTTTCGAGGGATACGCAGTATTTT. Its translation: CASSLSRDTQYF.

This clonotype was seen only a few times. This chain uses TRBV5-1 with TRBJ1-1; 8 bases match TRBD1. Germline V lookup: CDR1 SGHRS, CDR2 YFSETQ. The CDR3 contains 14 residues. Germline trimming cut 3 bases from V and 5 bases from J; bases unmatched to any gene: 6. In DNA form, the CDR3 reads TGCGCCAGCAGCTCCAGGGGGCGAGGGACTGAAGCTTTCTTT. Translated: CASSSRGRGTEAFF.